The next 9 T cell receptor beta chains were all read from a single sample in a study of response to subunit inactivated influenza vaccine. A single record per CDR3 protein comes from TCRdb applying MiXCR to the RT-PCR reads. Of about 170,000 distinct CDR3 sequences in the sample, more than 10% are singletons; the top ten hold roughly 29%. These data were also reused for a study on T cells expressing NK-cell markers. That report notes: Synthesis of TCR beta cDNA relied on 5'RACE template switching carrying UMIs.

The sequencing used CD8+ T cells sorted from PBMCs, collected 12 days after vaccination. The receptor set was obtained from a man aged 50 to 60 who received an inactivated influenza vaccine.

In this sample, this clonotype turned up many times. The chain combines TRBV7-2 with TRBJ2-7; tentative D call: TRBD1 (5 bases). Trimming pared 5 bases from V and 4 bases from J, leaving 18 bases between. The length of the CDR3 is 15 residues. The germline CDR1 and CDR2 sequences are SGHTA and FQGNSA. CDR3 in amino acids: CASSPQGPPNYEQYF. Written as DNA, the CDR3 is TGTGCCAGCAGCCCCCAGGGCCCCCCCAATTACGAGCAGTACTTC.

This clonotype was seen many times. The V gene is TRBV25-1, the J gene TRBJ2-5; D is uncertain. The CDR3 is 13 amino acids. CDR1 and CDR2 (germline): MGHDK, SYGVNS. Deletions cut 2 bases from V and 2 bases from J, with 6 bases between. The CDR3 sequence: CASSELGQETQYF. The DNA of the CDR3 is TGTGCCAGCAGTGAACTAGGGCAAGAGACCCAGTACTTC.

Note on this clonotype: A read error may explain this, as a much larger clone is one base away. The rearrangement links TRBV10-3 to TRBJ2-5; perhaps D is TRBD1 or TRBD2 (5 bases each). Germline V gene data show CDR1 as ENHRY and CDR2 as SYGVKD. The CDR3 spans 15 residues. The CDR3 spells CAISEFGDRKETLYF. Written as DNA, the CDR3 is TGTGCCATCAGTGAGTTTGGGGACCGAAAAGAGACCCTGTACTTC.

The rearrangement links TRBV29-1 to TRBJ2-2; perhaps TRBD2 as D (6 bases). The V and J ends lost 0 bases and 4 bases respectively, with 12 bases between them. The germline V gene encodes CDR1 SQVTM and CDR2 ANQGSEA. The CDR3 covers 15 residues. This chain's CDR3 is CSVEDLRGLTGELFF. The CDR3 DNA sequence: TGCAGCGTTGAAGATCTGCGGGGCCTCACCGGGGAGCTGTTTTTT.

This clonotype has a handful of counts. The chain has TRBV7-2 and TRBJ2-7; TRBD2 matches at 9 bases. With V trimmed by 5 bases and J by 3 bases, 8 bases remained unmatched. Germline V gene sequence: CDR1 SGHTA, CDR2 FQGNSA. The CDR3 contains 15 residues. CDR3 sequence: CASSPLAGRSYEQYF. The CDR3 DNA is TGTGCCAGCAGCCCCCTAGCGGGACGAAGCTACGAGCAGTACTTC.

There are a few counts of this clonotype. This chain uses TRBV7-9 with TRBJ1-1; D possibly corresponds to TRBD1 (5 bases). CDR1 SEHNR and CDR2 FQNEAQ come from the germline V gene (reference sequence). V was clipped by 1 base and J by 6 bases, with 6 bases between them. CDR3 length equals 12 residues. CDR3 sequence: CASSLGTPEAFF. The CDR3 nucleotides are TGTGCCAGCAGCTTAGGGACACCTGAAGCTTTCTTT. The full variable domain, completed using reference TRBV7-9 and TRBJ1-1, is DTGVSQNPRHKITKRGQNVTFRCDPISEHNRLYWYRQTLGQGPEFLTYFQNEAQLEKSRLLSDRFSAERPKGSFSTLEIQRTEQGDSAMYLCASSLGTPEAFFGQGTRLTVV.

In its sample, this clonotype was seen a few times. The CDR3 DNA is TGTGCCAGCAGTTCGCCGGGGGGGCTGGAGACCCAGTACTTC. This sequence encodes CASSSPGGLETQYF. This chain connects TRBV12-3 or TRBV12-4 to TRBJ2-5; TRBD2 agrees at 8 bases. J lost 5 bases, V lost 4 bases, and 6 bases had no gene match. The CDR3 is made up of 14 amino acids.

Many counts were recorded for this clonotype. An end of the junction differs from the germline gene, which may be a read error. CDR3 in DNA: TGTGCCAGCAGTTCCCACAGGAGGGTGCGGGAGGGCCTGGTCTTC. Translating gives CASSSHRRVREGLVF. The chain employs TRBV12-3 or TRBV12-4 and TRBJ2-5; TRBD2 matches 9 bases. CDR3 length: 15 residues.

The CDR3 nucleotides are TGCAGCGCCGTCCCGGGACAGGGGACGAACACTGAAGCTTTCTTT. This codes for CSAVPGQGTNTEAFF. The chain is built from TRBV29-1 and TRBJ1-1; 10 bases are shared with TRBD1. CDR1 SQVTM and CDR2 ANQGSEA come from the germline V gene. This CDR3 region has 15 residues. The V gene end was trimmed by 7 bases and the J gene end by 1 base; junction bases not matched to a gene: 9.